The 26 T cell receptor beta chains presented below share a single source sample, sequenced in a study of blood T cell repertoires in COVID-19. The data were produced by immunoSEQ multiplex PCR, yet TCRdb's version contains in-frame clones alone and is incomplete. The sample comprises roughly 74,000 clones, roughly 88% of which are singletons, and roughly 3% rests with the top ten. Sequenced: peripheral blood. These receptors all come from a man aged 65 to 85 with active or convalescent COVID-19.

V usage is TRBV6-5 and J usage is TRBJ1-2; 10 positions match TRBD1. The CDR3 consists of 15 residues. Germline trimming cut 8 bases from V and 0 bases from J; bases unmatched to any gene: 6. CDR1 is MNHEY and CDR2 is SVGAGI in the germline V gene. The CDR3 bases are TGTGCCAGCGTAGACAGGGGGCTTACTAACTATGGCTACACCTTC. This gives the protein CASVDRGLTNYGYTF.

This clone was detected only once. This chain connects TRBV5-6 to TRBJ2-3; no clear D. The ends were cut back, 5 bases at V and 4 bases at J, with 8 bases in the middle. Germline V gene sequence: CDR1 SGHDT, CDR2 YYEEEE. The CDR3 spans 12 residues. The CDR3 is CASSSLPDTQYF. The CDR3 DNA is TGTGCCAGCAGTTCCCTCCCAGATACGCAGTATTTT.

The CDR3 DNA reads as TGTGCCAGCAGCCAAGACCCGGTCGGGGGTAGCGGGTCTGGAAACACCATATATTTT. Its translation: CASSQDPVGGSGSGNTIYF. This chain links TRBV3-1 (or the pseudogene TRBV3-2) with TRBJ1-3, with D possibly being TRBD1 (5 bases). CDR3 length equals 19 residues. CDR1 is LGHDT and CDR2 is YNNKEL in the germline V gene (reference sequence). Between the trimmed V and J ends, which lost 0 bases and 1 base, there was a span of 19 bases.

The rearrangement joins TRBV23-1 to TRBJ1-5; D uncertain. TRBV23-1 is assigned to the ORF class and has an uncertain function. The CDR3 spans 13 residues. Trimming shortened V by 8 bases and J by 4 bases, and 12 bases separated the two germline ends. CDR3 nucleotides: TGCGCCAGCTGTGTAACCGGTAATCAGCCCCAGCATTTT. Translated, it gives CASCVTGNQPQHF.

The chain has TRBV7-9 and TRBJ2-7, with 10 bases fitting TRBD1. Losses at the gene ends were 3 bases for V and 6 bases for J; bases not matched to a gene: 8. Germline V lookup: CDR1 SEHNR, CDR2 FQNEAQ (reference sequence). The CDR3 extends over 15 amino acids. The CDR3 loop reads CASSFTGTGVGEQYF. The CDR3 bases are TGTGCCAGCAGCTTCACCGGGACAGGGGTGGGCGAGCAGTACTTC.

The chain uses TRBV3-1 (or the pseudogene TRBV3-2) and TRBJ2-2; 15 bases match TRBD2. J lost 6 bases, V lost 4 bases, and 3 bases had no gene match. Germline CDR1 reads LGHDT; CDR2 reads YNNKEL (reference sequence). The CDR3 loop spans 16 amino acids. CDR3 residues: CASSPGLAGGAGELFF. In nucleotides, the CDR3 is TGTGCCAGCAGCCCGGGACTAGCGGGGGGAGCCGGGGAGCTGTTTTTT.

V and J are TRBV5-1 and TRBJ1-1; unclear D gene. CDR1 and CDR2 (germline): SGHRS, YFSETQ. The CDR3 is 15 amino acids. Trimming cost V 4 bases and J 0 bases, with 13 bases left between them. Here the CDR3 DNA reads TGCGCCAGCAGCCCGGAATCGACACTGAACACTGAAGCTTTCTTT. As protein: CASSPESTLNTEAFF.

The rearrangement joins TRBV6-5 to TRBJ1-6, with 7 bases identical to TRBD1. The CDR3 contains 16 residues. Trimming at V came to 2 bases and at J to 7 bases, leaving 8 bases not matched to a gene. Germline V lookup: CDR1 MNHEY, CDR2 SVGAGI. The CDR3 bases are TGTGCCAGCAGTTACAACAGGGGAGGACGAAATTCACCCCTCCACTTT. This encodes CASSYNRGGRNSPLHF.

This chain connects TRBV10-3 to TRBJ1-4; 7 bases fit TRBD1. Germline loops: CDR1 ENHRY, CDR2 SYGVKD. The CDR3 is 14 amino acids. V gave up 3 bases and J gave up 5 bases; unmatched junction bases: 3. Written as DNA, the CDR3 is TGTGCCATCAGTGACGAACAGGGGAATGAAAAACTGTTTTTT. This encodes CAISDEQGNEKLFF.

The DNA for the CDR3 is TGCGCCAGCAGCCCTGGGGGGGCGGGGGAAAAACTGTTTTTT. As protein: CASSPGGAGEKLFF. The chain links TRBV4-1 to TRBJ1-4, with D perhaps matching TRBD1 (6 bases). There are 14 residues in the CDR3. V was clipped by 4 bases and J by 8 bases, with 14 bases between them. Germline V gene data show CDR1 as MGHRA and CDR2 as YSYEKL.

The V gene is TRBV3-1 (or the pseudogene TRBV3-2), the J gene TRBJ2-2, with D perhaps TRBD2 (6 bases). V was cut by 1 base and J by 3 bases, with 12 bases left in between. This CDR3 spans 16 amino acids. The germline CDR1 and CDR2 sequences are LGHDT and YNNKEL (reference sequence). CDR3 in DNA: TGTGCCAGCAGCCAAGCCTTCGCGGGACACACCGGGGAGCTGTTTTTT. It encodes CASSQAFAGHTGELFF.

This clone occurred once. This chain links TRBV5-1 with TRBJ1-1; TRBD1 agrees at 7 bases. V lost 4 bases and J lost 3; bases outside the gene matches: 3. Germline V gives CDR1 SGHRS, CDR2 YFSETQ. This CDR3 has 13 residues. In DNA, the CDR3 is TGCGCCAGCAGCAGCAGGGGGGACACTGAAGCTTTCTTT. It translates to CASSSRGDTEAFF.

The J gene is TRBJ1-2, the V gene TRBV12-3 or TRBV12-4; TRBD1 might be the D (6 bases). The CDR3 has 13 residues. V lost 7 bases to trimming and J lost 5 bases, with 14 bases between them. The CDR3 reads CASMSGGQYGYTF. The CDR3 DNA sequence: TGTGCCAGCATGTCGGGGGGCCAATATGGCTACACCTTC.

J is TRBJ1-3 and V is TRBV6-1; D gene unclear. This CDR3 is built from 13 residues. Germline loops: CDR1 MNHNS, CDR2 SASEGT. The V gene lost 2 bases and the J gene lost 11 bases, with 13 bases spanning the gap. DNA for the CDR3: TGTGCCAGCAGTGAAATTGATGGAGCCGCCATATATTTT. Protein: CASSEIDGAAIYF.

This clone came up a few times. CDR3 in DNA: TGTGCCAGTAGTGCTGTAGGGGTGGGGAATCAGCCCCAGCATTTT. Translating gives CASSAVGVGNQPQHF. V usage is TRBV19 and J usage is TRBJ1-5; tentative D call: TRBD1 (5 bases). Per germline, CDR1 LNHDA and CDR2 SQIVND (reference sequence). V was trimmed by 5 bases and J by 4 bases, leaving 15 bases between them. This CDR3 has 15 amino acids. The complete variable domain, with remaining parts taken from reference TRBV19 and TRBJ1-5, reads DGGITQSPKYLFRKEGQNVTLSCEQNLNHDAMYWYRQDPGQGLRLIYYSQIVNDFQKGDIAEGYSVSREKKESFPLTVTSAQKNPTAFYLCASSAVGVGNQPQHFGDGTRLSIL.

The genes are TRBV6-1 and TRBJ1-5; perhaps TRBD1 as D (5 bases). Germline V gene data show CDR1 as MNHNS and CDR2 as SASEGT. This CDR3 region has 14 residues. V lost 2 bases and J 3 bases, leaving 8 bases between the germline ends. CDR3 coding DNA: TGTGCCAGCAGTGAAAAAGGGGACAATCAGCCCCAGCATTTT. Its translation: CASSEKGDNQPQHF.

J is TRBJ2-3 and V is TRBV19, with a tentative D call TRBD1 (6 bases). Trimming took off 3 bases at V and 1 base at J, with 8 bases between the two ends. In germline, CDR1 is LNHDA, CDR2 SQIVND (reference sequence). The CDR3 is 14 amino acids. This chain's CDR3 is CASSIWTGTDTQYF. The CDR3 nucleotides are TGTGCCAGTAGTATTTGGACAGGCACAGATACGCAGTATTTT.

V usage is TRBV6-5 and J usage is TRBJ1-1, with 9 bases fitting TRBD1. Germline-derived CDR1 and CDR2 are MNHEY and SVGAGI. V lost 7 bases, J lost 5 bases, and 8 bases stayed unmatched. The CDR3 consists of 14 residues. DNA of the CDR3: TGTGCCAGCAAAAAACAGGGGGCGACGACTGAAGCTTTCTTT. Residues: CASKKQGATTEAFF.

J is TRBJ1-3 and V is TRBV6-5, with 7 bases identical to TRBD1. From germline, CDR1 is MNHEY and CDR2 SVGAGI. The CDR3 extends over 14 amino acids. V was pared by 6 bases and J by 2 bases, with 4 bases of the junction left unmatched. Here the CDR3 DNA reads TGTGCCAGCAGCTTAGGGACAGCTGGAAACACCATATATTTT. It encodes CASSLGTAGNTIYF.

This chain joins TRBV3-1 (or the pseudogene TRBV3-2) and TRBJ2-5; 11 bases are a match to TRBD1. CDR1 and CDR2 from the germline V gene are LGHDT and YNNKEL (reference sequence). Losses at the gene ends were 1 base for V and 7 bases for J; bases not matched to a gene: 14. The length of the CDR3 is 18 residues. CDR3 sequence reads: CASSQGSGTGGPTRTQYF. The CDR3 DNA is TGTGCCAGCAGCCAAGGGTCCGGGACAGGGGGTCCCACACGGACCCAGTACTTC.

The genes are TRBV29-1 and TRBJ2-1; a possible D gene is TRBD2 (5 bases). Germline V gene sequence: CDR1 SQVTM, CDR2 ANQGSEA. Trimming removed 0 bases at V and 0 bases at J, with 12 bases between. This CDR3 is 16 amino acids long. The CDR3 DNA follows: TGCAGCGTTGAAGATCGAGGGTCCCGCTCCTACAATGAGCAGTTCTTC. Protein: CSVEDRGSRSYNEQFF.

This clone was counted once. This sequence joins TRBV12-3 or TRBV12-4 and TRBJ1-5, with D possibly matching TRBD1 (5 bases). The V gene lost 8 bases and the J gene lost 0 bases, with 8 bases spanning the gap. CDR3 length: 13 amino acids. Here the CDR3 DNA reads TGTGCCAGCGGCGGGACTAGCAATCAGCCCCAGCATTTT. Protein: CASGGTSNQPQHF.

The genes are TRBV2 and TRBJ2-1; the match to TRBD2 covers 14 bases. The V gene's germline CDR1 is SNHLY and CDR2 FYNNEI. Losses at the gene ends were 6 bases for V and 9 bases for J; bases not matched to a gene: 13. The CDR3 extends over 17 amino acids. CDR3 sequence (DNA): TGTGCCAGCAGCGACCGGACTAGCGGGAGGTTGGGGGGTGAGCAGTTCTTC. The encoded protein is CASSDRTSGRLGGEQFF.

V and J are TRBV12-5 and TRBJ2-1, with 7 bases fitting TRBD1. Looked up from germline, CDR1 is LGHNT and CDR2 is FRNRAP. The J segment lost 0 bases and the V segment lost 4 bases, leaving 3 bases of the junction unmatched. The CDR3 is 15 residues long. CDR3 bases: TGTGCTAGTGGTTCGGGACAGAGCTCCTACAATGAGCAGTTCTTC. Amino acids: CASGSGQSSYNEQFF.

The CDR3 coding sequence is TGTGCCAGCAGTTACTCGGAGGGGACTGGCTACACCTTC. Protein product: CASSYSEGTGYTF. J is TRBJ1-2 and V is TRBV6-5; tentative D call: TRBD1 (5 bases). V was shortened by 0 bases and J by 7 bases, with 9 bases between the two germline ends. In germline, CDR1 is MNHEY, CDR2 SVGAGI. This CDR3 is 13 amino acids long.

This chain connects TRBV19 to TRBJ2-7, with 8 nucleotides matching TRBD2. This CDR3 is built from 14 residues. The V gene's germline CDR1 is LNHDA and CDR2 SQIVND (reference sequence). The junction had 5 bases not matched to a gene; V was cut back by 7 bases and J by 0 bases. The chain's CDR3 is CASKQRETSYEQYF. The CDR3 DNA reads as TGTGCCAGTAAACAGCGGGAGACCTCCTACGAGCAGTACTTC.